Below are 17 T cell receptor beta chains sequenced from a single sample in a study of cytomegalovirus exposure and HLA in healthy donors. The study ran its PCR with 60 Vbeta and 13 Jbeta primers. TCRdb keeps only in-frame clones here, not all; method: immunoSEQ multiplex PCR. The sample consists of around 140,000 clones, approximately 80% of them appearing once. Source material: PBMCs. All receptors come from a woman between 55 and 75 years old in good health and CMV-seropositive.

In nucleotides, the CDR3 is TGTGCCAGCAGCTCGGGGTCCTCTGGAAACACCATATATTTT. This sequence encodes CASSSGSSGNTIYF. The J gene is TRBJ2-2, the V gene TRBV7-2; D gene ambiguous. The end of the DNA aligns better with TRBJ1-3, so the J call may be wrong. This CDR3 comprises 14 residues. Germline assignment: CDR1 SGHTA and CDR2 FQGNSA.

This clone was counted a few times. This chain links TRBV18 with TRBJ2-2; D call uncertain. The CDR3 has 12 residues. CDR1 KGHSH and CDR2 LQKENI come from the germline V gene. The V end was cut by 6 bases, the J end by 4 bases, with 6 bases between. The DNA of the CDR3 is TGTGCCAGCTCGATGAGCACCGGGGAGCTGTTTTTT. As protein: CASSMSTGELFF.

The J gene is TRBJ2-7, the V gene TRBV7-9; D might be TRBD1 (5 bases). CDR1 and CDR2 (germline): SEHNR, FQNEAQ (reference sequence). V lost 4 bases and J lost 2, with 9 bases in between. The CDR3 is made up of 13 amino acids. In DNA, the CDR3 is TGTGCCAGCAGCTCCGACAGCGCCTACGAGCAGTACTTC. Protein: CASSSDSAYEQYF.

This sequence joins TRBV6-5 and TRBJ1-1; D is unresolved. V was pared by 4 bases and J by 0 bases, with 6 bases between. Germline V gene sequence: CDR1 MNHEY, CDR2 SVGAGI. The CDR3 runs to 13 residues. Here the CDR3 DNA reads TGTGCCAGCAGTTTTCTAGTGAACACTGAAGCTTTCTTT. Protein: CASSFLVNTEAFF.

The V call is TRBV18, the J call TRBJ1-1; 7 positions match TRBD1. The V and J ends lost 3 bases and 5 bases, in that order; junction bases with no gene match: 9. Germline V gene sequence: CDR1 KGHSH, CDR2 LQKENI. CDR3 length: 15 amino acids. CDR3 sequence: CASSPPGQAGTEAFF. For the CDR3, the DNA is TGTGCCAGCTCACCTCCCGGACAGGCTGGGACTGAAGCTTTCTTT.

The sample holds a few counts of this clone. The chain employs TRBV28 and TRBJ1-5; D is undetermined. The CDR3 covers 16 residues. Germline CDR1 is MDHEN and CDR2 is SYDVKM. The V gene lost 5 bases and the J gene lost 6 bases, with 20 bases spanning the gap. The CDR3 protein is CASSREAPLSGQPQHF. CDR3 DNA sequence: TGTGCCAGCAGTAGGGAGGCACCCCTATCTGGTCAGCCCCAGCATTTT.

This sequence joins TRBV5-6 and TRBJ2-6, with 9 bases matching TRBD1. V dropped 1 base and J dropped 2; count of bases not matched to a gene: 7. In germline, CDR1 is SGHDT, CDR2 YYEEEE. This CDR3 comprises 18 residues. The CDR3: CASSLPGQGRPGANVLTF. In DNA, the CDR3 is TGTGCCAGCAGCTTGCCGGGACAGGGTAGACCTGGGGCCAACGTCCTGACTTTC.

The V call is TRBV7-2, the J call TRBJ2-5; 10 bases map to TRBD1. The assigned J gene may be wrong: the sequence end matches TRBJ2-7 better. From germline, CDR1 is SGHTA and CDR2 FQGNSA. The CDR3 loop spans 14 amino acids. DNA for the CDR3: TGTGCCAGCAGCCGGACAGGGGGGTTCTACGAGCAGTACTTC. Protein sequence: CASSRTGGFYEQYF.

This chain joins TRBV7-8 and TRBJ2-2; a weak D match, TRBD2 (5 bases). CDR1 is SGHVS and CDR2 is FQNEAQ in the germline V gene. Trimming left V 1 base short and J 1 base short, with 16 bases between. The CDR3 covers 18 residues. The CDR3: CASSLGVAPTQNTGELFF. In DNA form, the CDR3 reads TGTGCCAGCAGCTTAGGGGTAGCGCCAACGCAGAACACCGGGGAGCTGTTTTTT.

This chain connects TRBV28 to TRBJ1-3, with TRBD1 matching over 7 bases. Trimming at V came to 2 bases and at J to 4 bases, leaving 8 bases not matched to a gene. The length of the CDR3 is 16 residues. The germline V gene encodes CDR1 MDHEN and CDR2 SYDVKM. This chain's CDR3 is CASSLGGQLRGNTIYF. The CDR3 DNA is TGTGCCAGCAGTTTAGGGGGACAGCTGAGAGGAAACACCATATATTTT.

V gene TRBV30 combines with J gene TRBJ2-7, with 7 bases that match TRBD1. Germline trimming cut 2 bases from V and 5 bases from J; bases unmatched to any gene: 6. This CDR3 is built from 13 residues. Germline V gene lookup returns CDR1 GTSNPN and CDR2 SVGIG (reference sequence). In nucleotides, the CDR3 is TGTGCCTGGAGTAGGGACAGTTCAAACGAGCAGTACTTC. This translates into CAWSRDSSNEQYF.

The chain recombines TRBV19 with TRBJ2-7, with 10 bases identical to TRBD1. Germline values: CDR1 LNHDA, CDR2 SQIVND (reference sequence). With 7 bases clipped from V and 5 bases from J, the junction kept 8 bases outside the gene matches. The CDR3 spans 14 residues. The CDR3 loop reads CASTEGQGSHEQYF. As DNA, the CDR3 is TGTGCCAGTACCGAGGGACAGGGGTCCCACGAGCAGTACTTC.

This clone was found a few times. The CDR3 nucleotides read TGTGCCTGGGGGCGGGGGACTAGTCAAGATACGCAGTATTTT. It specifies CAWGRGTSQDTQYF. The chain couples TRBV30 to TRBJ2-3, with 8 nucleotides matching TRBD2. V shed 5 bases, J shed 5 bases, and the junction held 9 bases outside the gene matches. The CDR3 runs to 14 residues. Per the germline V gene, CDR1 is GTSNPN and CDR2 is SVGIG (reference sequence).

This clone was counted once. This chain joins TRBV7-8 and TRBJ1-2; perhaps TRBD1 as D (5 bases). This CDR3 comprises 17 residues. The germline V and J ends were trimmed by 5 bases and 3 bases, with 22 bases remaining between them. Per the germline V gene, CDR1 is SGHVS and CDR2 is FQNEAQ. CDR3 DNA sequence: TGTGCCAGCAGCCCCCAGCCTCCAGGGACGGGGGACTATGGCTACACCTTC. Protein product: CASSPQPPGTGDYGYTF.

The V and J genes are TRBV15 and TRBJ2-2; D gene uncertain. Between the trimmed V and J ends, which lost 0 bases and 0 bases, there was a span of 8 bases. The CDR3 sequence is 16 residues long. The germline gives CDR1 LNHNV, CDR2 YYDKDF (reference sequence). CDR3 sequence (DNA): TGTGCCACCAGCAGAGAGGGCAACGCGAACACCGGGGAGCTGTTTTTT. As protein: CATSREGNANTGELFF. The full variable domain, with the rest looked up from reference TRBV15 and TRBJ2-2, is DAMVIQNPRYQVTQFGKPVTLSCSQTLNHNVMYWYQQKSSQAPKLLFHYYDKDFNNEADTPDNFQSRRPNTSFCFLDIRSPGLGDTAMYLCATSREGNANTGELFFGEGSRLTVL.

The rearrangement links TRBV7-6 to TRBJ2-2, with a possible D match to TRBD2 (5 bases). The V end was cut by 5 bases, the J end by 3 bases, with 16 bases between. CDR3 length: 16 residues. Germline loops: CDR1 SGHVS, CDR2 FNYEAQ. The DNA of the CDR3 is TGTGCCAGCAGCCATACTCGGGGTCTTGACACCGGGGAGCTGTTTTTT. It translates to CASSHTRGLDTGELFF.

This clone occurred once. V and J are TRBV7-9 and TRBJ2-1; 8 bases align to TRBD2. Looked up from germline, CDR1 is SEHNR and CDR2 is FQNEAQ (reference sequence). V gave up 5 bases and J gave up 9 bases; unmatched junction bases: 6. The CDR3 has 13 amino acids. CDR3 nucleotide sequence: TGTGCCAGCAGCACCGTAGCGGGAACTGAGCAGTTCTTC. Amino acids: CASSTVAGTEQFF.